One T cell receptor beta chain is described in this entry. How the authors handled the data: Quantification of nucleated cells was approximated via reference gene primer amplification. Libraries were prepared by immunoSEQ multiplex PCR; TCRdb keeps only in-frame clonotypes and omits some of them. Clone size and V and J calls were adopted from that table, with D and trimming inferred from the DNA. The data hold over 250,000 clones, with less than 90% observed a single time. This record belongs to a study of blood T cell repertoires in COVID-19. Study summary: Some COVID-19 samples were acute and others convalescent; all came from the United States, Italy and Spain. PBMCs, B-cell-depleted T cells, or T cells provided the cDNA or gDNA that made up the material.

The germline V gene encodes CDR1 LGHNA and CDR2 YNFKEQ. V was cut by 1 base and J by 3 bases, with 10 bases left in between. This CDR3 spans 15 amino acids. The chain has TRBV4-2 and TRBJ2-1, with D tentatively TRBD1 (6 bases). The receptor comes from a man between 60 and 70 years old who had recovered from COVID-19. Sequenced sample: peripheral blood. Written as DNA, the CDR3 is TGTGCCAGCAGCCAAGGGTGGACAGACTACAATGAGCAGTTCTTC. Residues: CASSQGWTDYNEQFF.